This TCR beta chain was identified in a study of cytomegalovirus exposure and HLA in healthy donors. Across the whole study: Around 80 million unique TCRs from HLA-typed donors were held in an early data release. Study-wide findings and caveats: According to reports, the classifier identified cytomegalovirus status with high specificity and sensitivity.

Nominally healthy donors were sampled, though unrecorded immune exposures were likely. Vbeta (60) and Jbeta (13) primers were used in the PCR. Methods used by the authors: Counted up in a later analysis, unique TCR beta chains came to about 80 million, with around 11 million shared. The table came from immunoSEQ multiplex PCR; TCRdb's copy has only in-frame clones and leaves some out. V, J and clone size were drawn from that table, and D and trimming were deduced from the DNA. The table lists 150,000 to 200,000 clones, more than 60% of them singletons. This clone was picked up a small number of times. Antigen: not known. One end of the junction does not line up with germline, which may come from a read error. Other DNA sequences in the sample encode the same CDR3. CDR3 length: 14 residues. Looked up from germline, CDR1 is MRHNA and CDR2 is SNTAGT.

The sequence derives from a woman in her 40s in good health and CMV-seropositive. The chain links TRBV6-4 to TRBJ1-2; D is possibly TRBD1 (5 bases). Sequencing input: PBMCs. CDR3 sequence (DNA): TGCGCCAGCAGGCCAGACAGCAAAGGGGTTGGCTACACCTTC. It encodes CASRPDSKGVGYTF.